The rows below give T cell receptor beta chains drawn from one sample of a study of PD-L1 blockade in urothelial cancer. TCRdb's copy holds only in-frame clones and misses some; the assay was immunoSEQ multiplex PCR. The table shows just under 40,000 clones, with approximately 90% occurring only once. Sample: PBMCs, taken around atezolizumab (anti-PD-L1) treatment. The receptors come from an older woman with urothelial cancer. Both conserved end residues are part of each CDR3. D genes are given only for firm matches. The size field is filled for only some rows; it gives once, few, many or a size class.

clone_size: once
j_call: TRBJ1-1
v_call: TRBV27
d_call: .
cdr3_aa: CASSLGGGRINTEAFF
cdr3_nt: TGTGCCAGCAGTTTGGGCGGGGGGCGAATAAACACTGAAGCTTTCTTT

clone_size: few
j_call: TRBJ2-5
v_call: TRBV7-3
d_call: TRBD1
cdr3_aa: CASSLLSPRGETQYF
cdr3_nt: TGTGCCAGCAGCTTATTATCCCCCAGGGGGGAGACCCAGTACTTC

clone_size: .
j_call: TRBJ1-1
v_call: TRBV10-3
d_call: .
cdr3_aa: CAISRSGPPRNTEAFF
cdr3_nt: TGTGCCATCAGTCGGAGCGGACCCCCGCGGAACACTGAAGCTTTCTTT

clone_size: .
j_call: TRBJ2-3
v_call: TRBV28
d_call: TRBD2
cdr3_aa: CASSLGTSAQYF
cdr3_nt: TGTGCCAGCAGTTTAGGGACTAGCGCGCAGTATTTT

clone_size: .
j_call: TRBJ2-1
v_call: TRBV6-1
d_call: .
cdr3_aa: CASREDGSSYNEQFF
cdr3_nt: TGTGCCAGCAGGGAGGACGGGAGCTCCTACAATGAGCAGTTCTTC

clone_size: .
j_call: TRBJ2-7
v_call: TRBV5-1
d_call: TRBD2
cdr3_aa: CASSSLAGGDYEQYF
cdr3_nt: TGCGCCAGCAGCTCCCTAGCGGGAGGGGACTACGAGCAGTACTTC

clone_size: .
j_call: TRBJ2-7
v_call: TRBV18
d_call: TRBD1
cdr3_aa: CASSPRDRTYEQYF
cdr3_nt: TGTGCCAGCTCACCCCGGGACAGGACCTACGAGCAGTACTTC

clone_size: .
j_call: TRBJ2-1
v_call: TRBV7-8
d_call: TRBD2
cdr3_aa: CASSPGGKGEQFF
cdr3_nt: TGTGCCAGCAGCCCCGGGGGGAAGGGGGAGCAGTTCTTC

clone_size: .
j_call: TRBJ2-5
v_call: TRBV19
d_call: TRBD2
cdr3_aa: CASSLRTSLQETQYF
cdr3_nt: TGTGCCAGTAGTCTAAGGACTAGCCTCCAAGAGACCCAGTACTTC

clone_size: .
j_call: TRBJ2-1
v_call: TRBV28
d_call: TRBD2
cdr3_aa: CASPPMWREMNNEQFF
cdr3_nt: TGTGCCAGCCCTCCTATGTGGCGGGAGATGAACAATGAGCAGTTCTTC

clone_size: .
j_call: TRBJ1-1
v_call: TRBV19
d_call: .
cdr3_aa: CATGVGAGAFF
cdr3_nt: TGTGCCACCGGGGTGGGTGCCGGAGCTTTCTTT

clone_size: .
j_call: TRBJ1-2
v_call: TRBV28
d_call: TRBD1
cdr3_aa: CASSADRGSDGYTF
cdr3_nt: TGTGCCAGCAGTGCTGACAGGGGATCGGATGGCTACACCTTC

clone_size: .
j_call: TRBJ2-1
v_call: TRBV5-1
d_call: TRBD2
cdr3_aa: CASSLSAGGGGNEQFF
cdr3_nt: TGCGCCAGCAGCTTATCTGCGGGAGGGGGGGGCAATGAGCAGTTCTTC

clone_size: .
j_call: TRBJ2-1
v_call: TRBV11-2
d_call: .
cdr3_aa: CASSFRGNEQFF
cdr3_nt: TGTGCCAGCAGCTTCAGAGGCAATGAGCAGTTCTTC

clone_size: .
j_call: TRBJ2-7
v_call: TRBV25-1
d_call: .
cdr3_aa: CASSIYEQYF
cdr3_nt: TGTGCCAGCAGTATATACGAGCAGTACTTC

clone_size: .
j_call: TRBJ2-7
v_call: TRBV5-1
d_call: .
cdr3_aa: CASSLGSGSSYEQYF
cdr3_nt: TGCGCCAGCAGCTTGGGATCGGGGTCCTCCTACGAGCAGTACTTC